This entry concerns a single T cell receptor (beta chain). The antigen is undetermined. This record comes from a study of Ad26.COV2.S vaccination and SARS-CoV-2 variants. Across the whole study: Donor was in the COV1001 Ad26.COV2.S trial arm. Findings of the study overall: Substantial breadth in spike-specific CD8+ and CD4+ T cell responses was reportedly seen after vaccination.

Sequenced by immunoSEQ multiplex PCR; TCRdb stores in-frame clones only, minus some. Among about 350,000 clones listed, approximately 90% were seen once. With 5 bases removed from V and 2 bases from J, the gap between germline ends came to 11 bases. The CDR3 spans 14 residues. Per the germline V gene, CDR1 is MDHEN and CDR2 is SYDVKM. Regarding treatment: roughly 18 received Ad26.COV2.S at low or high dose, single or two shots; 5 received placebo; per-sample allocation not given. Collection of the samples took place on day 63 after the first injection of vaccine or placebo. Boston provided a donor who was an adult aged 18-55 years.

The sequence was obtained from a person between 18 and 59 years old who received the Ad26.COV2.S COVID-19 vaccine or a placebo. Specimen: peripheral blood, collected in a trial of Ad26.COV2.S vaccine versus placebo. This chain links TRBV28 with TRBJ2-3; D unclear. The CDR3 DNA reads as TGTGCCAGCAGTCCCAAGGGATACACAGATACGCAGTATTTT. Protein sequence: CASSPKGYTDTQYF. Looking up the rest from reference TRBV28 and TRBJ2-3 gives the full variable domain: DVKVTQSSRYLVKRTGEKVFLECVQDMDHENMFWYRQDPGLGLRLIYFSYDVKMKEKGDIPEGYSVSREKKERFSLILESASTNQTSMYLCASSPKGYTDTQYFGPGTRLTVL.